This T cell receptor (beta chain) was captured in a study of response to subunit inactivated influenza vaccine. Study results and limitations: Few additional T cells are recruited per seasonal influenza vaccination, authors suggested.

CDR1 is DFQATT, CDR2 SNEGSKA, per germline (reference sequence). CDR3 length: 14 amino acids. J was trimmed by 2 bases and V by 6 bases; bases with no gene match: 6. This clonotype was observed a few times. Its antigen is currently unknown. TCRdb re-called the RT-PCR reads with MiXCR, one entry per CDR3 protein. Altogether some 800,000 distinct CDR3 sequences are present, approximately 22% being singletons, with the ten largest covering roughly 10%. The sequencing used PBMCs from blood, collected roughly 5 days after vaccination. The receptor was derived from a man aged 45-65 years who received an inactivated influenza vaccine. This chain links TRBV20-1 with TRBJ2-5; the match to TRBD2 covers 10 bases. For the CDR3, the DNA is TGCAGTGCCGTTCCTAGCGGGGGTCAAGAGACCCAGTACTTC. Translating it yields CSAVPSGGQETQYF.